These 30 T cell receptor beta chains were all obtained from the same sample, sequenced in a study of Ad26.COV2.S vaccination and SARS-CoV-2 variants. Documented treatment: 15 to 20 received Ad26.COV2.S at low or high dose, single or two shots; roughly five received placebo; per-sample allocation not given. Collection of the samples took place on day 63 after the first injection of vaccine or placebo. The assay was immunoSEQ multiplex PCR, and TCRdb's table has in-frame clones only and misses some. The sample lists more than 400,000 clones; about 90% were seen once. The sample consisted of peripheral blood, taken in a trial of Ad26.COV2.S vaccine versus placebo. These receptors originate from a person aged 18 to 59 who received the Ad26.COV2.S COVID-19 vaccine or a placebo.

On this clone itself: One end of the junction fails to match germline, which may point to a read error. The V gene is TRBV7-9, the J gene TRBJ2-5, with 10 bases lining up with TRBD2. The CDR3 totals 15 residues. Germline lookup yields CDR1 SEHNR and CDR2 FQNEAQ (reference sequence). CDR3 in DNA: TGTGCCAGCAGCATAGCGGGAGGACTACAAGAGACCCAGTACTTC. Protein: CASSIAGGLQETQYF.

The rearrangement links TRBV7-9 to TRBJ2-3; D gene ambiguous. The CDR3 spans 15 residues. Germline loops: CDR1 SEHNR, CDR2 FQNEAQ (reference sequence). V dropped 2 bases and J dropped 0 bases, with 9 bases sitting between them. The CDR3 region is CASSLSLSSTDTQYF. CDR3 bases: TGTGCCAGCAGCTTAAGTCTGTCTAGCACAGATACGCAGTATTTT.

The chain has TRBV20-1 and TRBJ2-3; tentative D call: TRBD2 (6 bases). V lost 3 bases and J 3 bases, leaving 13 bases between the germline ends. The CDR3 sequence is 14 residues long. CDR1 and CDR2 from the germline V gene are DFQATT and SNEGSKA (reference sequence). The CDR3 region has the DNA TGCAGTGCTAGTCGTGGGAGGACAACAGATACGCAGTATTTT. It encodes CSASRGRTTDTQYF.

The V gene is TRBV7-9, the J gene TRBJ2-1; 12 nucleotides match TRBD1. The V gene end was trimmed by 6 bases and the J gene end by 8 bases; junction bases not matched to a gene: 14. Germline CDR1 SEHNR, CDR2 FQNEAQ (reference sequence). The CDR3 runs 17 residues. Here the CDR3 reads CASSLPMGQGAQDEQFF. The CDR3 DNA reads as TGTGCCAGCAGTCTTCCAATGGGACAGGGGGCGCAAGATGAGCAGTTCTTC.

V and J are TRBV5-4 and TRBJ1-4; D perhaps matches TRBD1 (5 bases). Deletions cut 4 bases from V and 3 bases from J, with 7 bases between. CDR1 SGHNT and CDR2 YYREEE come from the germline V gene (reference sequence). This CDR3 is built from 13 residues. CDR3 coding DNA: TGTGCCAGCAGCCCGGGACCTAATGAAAAACTGTTTTTT. It codes for CASSPGPNEKLFF.

This rearrangement joins TRBV4-3 to TRBJ1-1, with D perhaps matching TRBD1 (5 bases). V was shortened by 5 bases and J by 1 base, with 8 bases between the two germline ends. This CDR3 is 13 amino acids long. CDR1 is LGHNA and CDR2 is YSLEER in the germline V gene. CDR3 loop: CASSMTENTEAFF. The CDR3 region has the DNA TGCGCCAGCAGCATGACAGAGAACACTGAAGCTTTCTTT.

As regards this clone: Other DNA sequences within the sample encode an identical CDR3. J is TRBJ2-5 and V is TRBV18; D is undetermined. The CDR3 is made up of 13 amino acids. From germline, CDR1 is KGHSH and CDR2 LQKENI. Between the trimmed V and J ends, which lost 2 bases and 2 bases, there was a span of 6 bases. The CDR3, as DNA: TGTGCCAGCTCACCATTAGCACAAGAGACCCAGTACTTC. As protein: CASSPLAQETQYF.

This sequence joins TRBV7-3 and TRBJ2-7, with 13 bases fitting TRBD2. The CDR3 has 19 residues. After removal of 4 bases from V and 0 bases from J, the junction contained 12 bases not matched to a gene. Germline CDR1 and CDR2: SGHTA and FQGTGA. Written as DNA, the CDR3 is TGTGCCAGCAGCTCCATCGGACTAGCGGGAGCCCTGAGCTCCTACGAGCAGTACTTC. It is translated as CASSSIGLAGALSSYEQYF.

The CDR3 loop is CASSPGTPANTEAFF. The CDR3 DNA reads as TGTGCCAGCAGCCCCGGGACACCTGCGAACACTGAAGCTTTCTTT. The V and J genes are TRBV3-1 (or the pseudogene TRBV3-2) and TRBJ1-1; possibly TRBD1 for D (6 bases). V lost 4 bases to trimming and J lost 1 base, with 13 bases between them. Germline loops: CDR1 LGHDT, CDR2 YNNKEL (reference sequence). The CDR3 contains 15 residues.

The chain has TRBV7-9 and TRBJ1-3, with unresolved D. This CDR3 is 15 amino acids long. V lost 5 bases and J 0 bases, leaving 11 bases between the germline ends. In germline, CDR1 is SEHNR, CDR2 FQNEAQ (reference sequence). The CDR3 sequence is CASSPSVVSGNTIYF. The CDR3 DNA follows: TGTGCCAGCAGCCCCTCAGTGGTCTCTGGAAACACCATATATTTT.

The rearrangement joins TRBV19 to TRBJ1-1; no clear D gene. Germline V CDR1 and CDR2: LNHDA, SQIVND (reference sequence). The CDR3 totals 13 residues. The V gene lost 6 bases and the J gene lost 2 bases, with 10 bases spanning the gap. This CDR3 is CASSLTKNTEAFF. The CDR3 nucleotides are TGTGCCAGTAGCCTGACAAAAAACACTGAAGCTTTCTTT.

This clone has a single count. The chain links TRBV9 to TRBJ2-3; D possibly corresponds to TRBD1 (6 bases). The CDR3 consists of 12 residues. V gave up 4 bases and J gave up 4 bases, with 7 bases separating them. Germline values: CDR1 SGDLS, CDR2 YYNGEE. The CDR3 region is CASSKGADTQYF. CDR3 sequence (DNA): TGTGCCAGCAGCAAGGGGGCAGATACGCAGTATTTT.

The table lists this clone with a count of one. The chain carries TRBV5-4 and TRBJ2-7, with D perhaps TRBD1 (5 bases). This CDR3 region has 13 residues. Germline loops: CDR1 SGHNT, CDR2 YYREEE (reference sequence). The V end was cut by 2 bases, the J end by 2 bases, with 8 bases between. The CDR3 sequence is CASSFDSPYEQYF. CDR3 nucleotide sequence: TGTGCCAGCAGCTTTGACAGCCCCTACGAGCAGTACTTC.

This clone was observed a single time. CDR3 nucleotide sequence: TGCAGCGTCGGACTAGCGGGAGAGGTGGGAAACATTCAGTACTTC. It is translated as CSVGLAGEVGNIQYF. The chain carries TRBV29-1 and TRBJ2-4, with 13 bases fitting TRBD2. The CDR3 is 15 amino acids. V was clipped by 6 bases and J by 6 bases; unmatched bases: 8. CDR1 is SQVTM and CDR2 is ANQGSEA in the germline V gene.

This chain joins TRBV9 and TRBJ2-1; 10 nucleotides line up with TRBD2. Germline V gene data show CDR1 as SGDLS and CDR2 as YYNGEE. The CDR3 covers 15 residues. With V trimmed by 1 base and J by 8 bases, 6 bases remained unmatched. This CDR3 is CASSVRLAGVDEQFF. The CDR3 region has the DNA TGTGCCAGCAGCGTACGGCTAGCGGGAGTAGATGAGCAGTTCTTC.

The chain recombines TRBV5-1 with TRBJ2-7; 8 nucleotides line up with TRBD2. Germline trimming cut 5 bases from V and 2 bases from J; bases unmatched to any gene: 9. The CDR3 consists of 15 residues. Germline V CDR1 and CDR2: SGHRS, YFSETQ. As DNA, the CDR3 is TGCGCCAGCAGTAAAGGCGGGAGGCTGCCCTACGAGCAGTACTTC. Residues: CASSKGGRLPYEQYF. Full variable domain (outside the CDR3, taken from reference TRBV5-1 and TRBJ2-7): KAGVTQTPRYLIKTRGQQVTLSCSPISGHRSVSWYQQTPGQGLQFLFEYFSETQRNKGNFPGRFSGRQFSNSRSEMNVSTLELGDSALYLCASSKGGRLPYEQYFGPGTRLTVT.

The chain carries TRBV11-2 and TRBJ1-3; unclear D gene. Trimming pared 1 base from V and 3 bases from J, leaving 7 bases between. Germline values: CDR1 SGHAT, CDR2 FQNNGV. CDR3 length: 14 amino acids. The CDR3 sequence: CASSLGAIGNTIYF. The CDR3 region has the DNA TGTGCCAGCAGCTTAGGGGCAATTGGAAACACCATATATTTT.

In its sample, this clone was seen once. The chain joins TRBV12-5 to TRBJ2-1; the D is unclear. The CDR3 contains 13 residues. Germline lookup yields CDR1 LGHNT and CDR2 FRNRAP. The V end lost 5 bases, the J end lost 2 bases, and 7 bases lay between the germline ends. The CDR3 loop reads CASGRTPYNEQFF. DNA for the CDR3: TGTGCTAGTGGTCGGACCCCCTACAATGAGCAGTTCTTC.

Only a few counts were recorded for this clone. Here the CDR3 reads CASSSLAGTGELFF. CDR3 bases: TGTGCCAGCAGCTCTCTAGCGGGTACCGGGGAGCTGTTTTTT. This chain connects TRBV7-3 to TRBJ2-2, with 8 positions matching TRBD2. The CDR3 spans 14 residues. Germline CDR1 SGHTA, CDR2 FQGTGA. Unmatched junction bases numbered 3, after V lost 4 bases and J lost 5 bases.

The chain carries TRBV19 and TRBJ2-1, with 9 nucleotides matching TRBD2. Germline CDR1 reads LNHDA; CDR2 reads SQIVND (reference sequence). The CDR3 extends over 15 amino acids. The trim removed 5 bases at V and 7 bases at J, leaving 9 bases unmatched. CDR3: CASSRHSGSGNEQFF. In nucleotides, the CDR3 is TGTGCCAGTAGTCGGCATAGCGGGAGTGGTAATGAGCAGTTCTTC. The whole variable domain, remainder taken from reference TRBV19 and TRBJ2-1, is DGGITQSPKYLFRKEGQNVTLSCEQNLNHDAMYWYRQDPGQGLRLIYYSQIVNDFQKGDIAEGYSVSREKKESFPLTVTSAQKNPTAFYLCASSRHSGSGNEQFFGPGTRLTVL.

This clone has just one count. This chain uses TRBV19 with TRBJ2-7; no definite D call. Trimming pared 3 bases from V and 3 bases from J, leaving 9 bases between. CDR1 is LNHDA, CDR2 SQIVND, per germline (reference sequence). This CDR3 is 13 amino acids long. The DNA of the CDR3 is TGTGCCAGTAGTATGGGCGGAGACTACGAGCAGTACTTC. Encoded protein: CASSMGGDYEQYF.

This clone was detected once. The CDR3, as DNA: TGTGCCAGCAGTGCCGGGAACCAAGAGACCCAGTACTTC. The encoded protein is CASSAGNQETQYF. The J gene is TRBJ2-5, the V gene TRBV25-1; TRBD2 is a possible D gene (5 bases). The germline V and J ends were trimmed by 4 bases and 0 bases, with 6 bases remaining between them. Germline assignment: CDR1 MGHDK and CDR2 SYGVNS. The CDR3 extends over 13 amino acids.

This rearrangement joins TRBV12-3 or TRBV12-4 to TRBJ2-2; the D gene could be TRBD1 or TRBD2 (5 bases each). CDR3 length: 13 amino acids. Between the trimmed V and J ends, which lost 5 bases and 7 bases, there was a span of 11 bases. The CDR3 protein is CASSHRDGGELFF. The CDR3 DNA sequence: TGTGCCAGCAGTCACCGGGACGGCGGGGAGCTGTTTTTT.

V and J are TRBV5-1 and TRBJ2-3; D is uncertain. The CDR3 has 15 residues. V lost 2 bases, J lost 1 base, and 11 bases lay in between. Germline V lookup: CDR1 SGHRS, CDR2 YFSETQ. For the CDR3, the DNA is TGCGCCAGCAGCTTCCGACCAGATCGCACAGATACGCAGTATTTT. This encodes CASSFRPDRTDTQYF.

This chain connects TRBV7-8 to TRBJ1-3; possibly TRBD1 for D (6 bases). Trimming stripped 4 bases from V and 2 bases from J, with 12 bases between. CDR3 length: 15 residues. CDR1 and CDR2 (germline): SGHVS, FQNEAQ. CDR3 bases: TGTGCCAGCAGCTCCCTCAGGGGTACTGGAAACACCATATATTTT. Protein sequence: CASSSLRGTGNTIYF.

The V and J genes are TRBV5-1 and TRBJ1-1; 9 nucleotides match TRBD1. Germline values: CDR1 SGHRS, CDR2 YFSETQ. V lost 4 bases and J lost 0; bases outside the gene matches: 7. The CDR3 extends over 16 amino acids. The CDR3 is CASSLGTGLMNTEAFF. CDR3 sequence (DNA): TGCGCCAGCAGCCTAGGGACAGGGCTCATGAACACTGAAGCTTTCTTT.

The rearrangement links TRBV9 to TRBJ2-7; 8 positions agree with TRBD2. This CDR3 is 15 amino acids long. The V gene's germline CDR1 is SGDLS and CDR2 YYNGEE. Trimming at V came to 4 bases and at J to 7 bases, leaving 13 bases not matched to a gene. Here the CDR3 reads CASSPSTAGASEQYF. The CDR3 DNA reads TGTGCCAGCAGCCCGAGTACAGCGGGGGCGTCAGAGCAGTACTTC.

The chain has TRBV7-2 and TRBJ2-5; D is undetermined. Germline-derived CDR1 and CDR2 are SGHTA and FQGNSA. Trimming stripped 1 base from V and 4 bases from J, with 10 bases between. This CDR3 comprises 14 residues. Here the CDR3 reads CASSLDSRRETQYF. The DNA for the CDR3 is TGTGCCAGCAGCTTAGATTCCCGTAGAGAGACCCAGTACTTC.

The chain combines TRBV18 with TRBJ2-1, with D possibly matching TRBD1 (6 bases). The CDR3 has 14 amino acids. CDR1 KGHSH and CDR2 LQKENI come from the germline V gene. V dropped 7 bases and J dropped 4 bases, with 14 bases sitting between them. The CDR3 region has the DNA TGTGCCAGCTTGATTTCGGGACAATACAATGAGCAGTTCTTC. It is translated as CASLISGQYNEQFF.

As regards this clone: Other DNA sequences within the sample encode an identical CDR3. The chain couples TRBV2 to TRBJ2-7; D remains unclear. Trimming took off 6 bases at V and 3 bases at J, with 3 bases between the two ends. This CDR3 region has 10 residues. Germline CDR1 and CDR2: SNHLY and FYNNEI. The CDR3 loop reads CASRLYEQYF. In nucleotides, the CDR3 is TGTGCCAGCAGGCTCTACGAGCAGTACTTC.